The 10 T cell receptor beta chains below come from one sample, sequenced in a study of T cell changes during pregnancy in multiple sclerosis (dated by TCRdb to between 2017 and 2020). The library was generated by the immunoSEQ multiplex PCR assay. What TCRdb holds here is the immuneACCESS table cut down to in-frame rearrangements. Part of the clones is not present; checked against another copy, under half of the missing clones reflect an unresolved V gene, and the others are unexplained. Across this sample there are about 46,000 clones, with 93% seen only once. Roughly 4.3% of the sample lies in the top ten. The specimen comprised CD8+ T cells from peripheral blood mononuclear cells, sampled after pregnancy. The receptors stem from a female donor with multiple sclerosis, enrolled in a pregnancy study.

The chain recombines TRBV27 with TRBJ2-1; D gene ambiguous. This CDR3 is built from 17 residues. V was shortened by 0 bases and J by 2 bases, with 14 bases between the two germline ends. CDR1 MNHEY and CDR2 SMNVEV come from the germline V gene (reference sequence). The CDR3 loop is CASSLSPGHGTYNEQFF. DNA of the CDR3: TGTGCCAGCAGTTTATCCCCCGGTCATGGTACCTACAATGAGCAGTTCTTC.

The chain uses TRBV7-2 and TRBJ2-1, with 7 bases identical to TRBD2. The CDR3 is made up of 16 amino acids. From germline, CDR1 is SGHTA and CDR2 FQGNSA. Losses at the gene ends were 2 bases for V and 4 bases for J; bases not matched to a gene: 8. The CDR3 DNA sequence: TGTGCCAGCAGCTTAATGGCGGGAGCTCTTTACAATGAGCAGTTCTTC. Translation: CASSLMAGALYNEQFF. The full variable domain, rest sourced from reference TRBV7-2 and TRBJ2-1, is GAGVSQSPSNKVTEKGKDVELRCDPISGHTALYWYRQSLGQGLEFLIYFQGNSAPDKSGLPSDRFSAERTGGSVSTLTIQRTQQEDSAVYLCASSLMAGALYNEQFFGPGTRLTVL.

The chain employs TRBV25-1 and TRBJ2-1; TRBD1 matches at 9 bases. The CDR3 length is 13 residues. The ends lost 3 bases at V and 6 bases at J; junction bases unmatched: 0. The V gene's germline CDR1 is MGHDK and CDR2 SYGVNS. CDR3 coding DNA: TGTGCCAGCAGTGAGGGACAGGGCAATGAGCAGTTCTTC. Translated: CASSEGQGNEQFF. Full variable domain (outside the CDR3, taken from reference TRBV25-1 and TRBJ2-1): EADIYQTPRYLVIGTGKKITLECSQTMGHDKMYWYQQDPGMELHLIHYSYGVNSTEKGDLSSESTVSRIRTEHFPLTLESARPSHTSQYLCASSEGQGNEQFFGPGTRLTVL.

This sequence joins TRBV7-6 and TRBJ2-7; D might be TRBD2 (5 bases). The V end lost 1 base, the J end lost 0 bases, and 13 bases lay between the germline ends. The CDR3 has 16 residues. Germline-derived CDR1 and CDR2 are SGHVS and FNYEAQ. The CDR3: CASSLEAQGSSYEQYF. CDR3 bases: TGTGCCAGCAGCTTAGAGGCCCAAGGGAGCTCCTACGAGCAGTACTTC.

The V call is TRBV28, the J call TRBJ2-5, with D unclear. With 7 bases removed from V and 2 bases from J, the gap between germline ends came to 11 bases. Germline CDR1 reads MDHEN; CDR2 reads SYDVKM. The CDR3 runs to 13 residues. The DNA of the CDR3 is TGTGCCAGCACCCTCCCGGGTCAAGAGACCCAGTACTTC. It translates to CASTLPGQETQYF. The whole variable domain, filled in from reference TRBV28 and TRBJ2-5, reads DVKVTQSSRYLVKRTGEKVFLECVQDMDHENMFWYRQDPGLGLRLIYFSYDVKMKEKGDIPEGYSVSREKKERFSLILESASTNQTSMYLCASTLPGQETQYFGPGTRLLVL.

V usage is TRBV6-1 and J usage is TRBJ2-7, with 8 bases matching TRBD1. CDR3 length: 16 amino acids. J gave up 4 bases and V 0 bases, and 8 bases lay outside the gene matches. Germline values: CDR1 MNHNS, CDR2 SASEGT. The CDR3, as DNA: TGTGCCAGCAGTGAAGCGGCAGGGGGCTGGCTTTACGAGCAGTACTTC. Encoded protein: CASSEAAGGWLYEQYF.

The chain's CDR3 is CASSPGLAGVTDTQYF. The CDR3 region has the DNA TGCGCCAGCAGCCCGGGACTAGCGGGGGTCACAGATACGCAGTATTTT. The chain uses TRBV5-1 and TRBJ2-3, with TRBD2 matching over 14 bases. The CDR3 spans 16 residues. Germline loops: CDR1 SGHRS, CDR2 YFSETQ. Trimming at V came to 4 bases and at J to 2 bases, leaving 3 bases not matched to a gene.

V is TRBV29-1 and J is TRBJ1-2, with 8 nucleotides matching TRBD1. The V segment lost 5 bases and the J segment 4 bases; nucleotides outside the gene matches: 6. The CDR3 covers 13 residues. The germline gives CDR1 SQVTM, CDR2 ANQGSEA. In DNA, the CDR3 is TGCAGCGTTCTCGAGGACAGGGTCTATGGCTACACCTTC. Encoded protein: CSVLEDRVYGYTF.

The chain uses TRBV27 and TRBJ1-2; a possible D gene is TRBD1 (6 bases). Trimming stripped 5 bases from V and 6 bases from J, with 13 bases between. This CDR3 region has 13 residues. The germline V gene encodes CDR1 MNHEY and CDR2 SMNVEV (reference sequence). The CDR3: CASSPGQSHGYTF. In DNA form, the CDR3 reads TGTGCCAGCAGTCCTGGACAGTCTCATGGCTACACCTTC.

The chain recombines TRBV6-5 with TRBJ1-2; maybe TRBD1 (6 bases). This CDR3 comprises 16 residues. Germline CDR1 and CDR2: MNHEY and SVGAGI. The germline V and J ends were trimmed by 0 bases and 2 bases, with 13 bases remaining between them. CDR3 sequence: CASSYSGGGWNYGYTF. Here the CDR3 DNA reads TGTGCCAGCAGTTACTCAGGGGGGGGATGGAACTATGGCTACACCTTC.